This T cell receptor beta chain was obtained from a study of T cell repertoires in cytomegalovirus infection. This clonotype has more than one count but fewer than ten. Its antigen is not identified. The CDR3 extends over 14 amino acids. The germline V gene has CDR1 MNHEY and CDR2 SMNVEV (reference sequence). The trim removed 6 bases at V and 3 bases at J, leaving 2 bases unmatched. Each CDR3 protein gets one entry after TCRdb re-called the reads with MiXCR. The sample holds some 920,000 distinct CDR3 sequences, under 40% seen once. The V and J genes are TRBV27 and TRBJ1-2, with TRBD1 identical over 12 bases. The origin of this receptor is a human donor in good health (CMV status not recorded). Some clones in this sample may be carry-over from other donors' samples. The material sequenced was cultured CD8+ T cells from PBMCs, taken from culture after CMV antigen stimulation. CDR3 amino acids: CASRGTGGYYGYTF. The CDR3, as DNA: TGTGCCAGCAGAGGGACAGGGGGCTACTATGGCTACACCTTC.